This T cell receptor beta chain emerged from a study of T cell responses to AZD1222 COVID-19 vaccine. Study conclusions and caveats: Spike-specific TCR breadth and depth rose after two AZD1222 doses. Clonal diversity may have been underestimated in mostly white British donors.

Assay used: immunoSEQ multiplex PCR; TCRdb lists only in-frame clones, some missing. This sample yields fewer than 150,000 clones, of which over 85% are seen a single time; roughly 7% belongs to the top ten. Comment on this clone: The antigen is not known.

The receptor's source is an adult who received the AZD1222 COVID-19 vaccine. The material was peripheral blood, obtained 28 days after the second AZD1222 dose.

The CDR3 here is CASAPPTSLTMKQFF. In DNA, the CDR3 is TGTGCCAGCGCGCCCCCGACTAGCCTCACAATGAAGCAGTTCTTC. V is TRBV6-6 and J is TRBJ2-1; 7 positions agree with TRBD2. J gave up 11 bases and V 8 bases, and 18 bases lay outside the gene matches. Germline V gives CDR1 MNHNY, CDR2 SVGAGI (reference sequence). The CDR3 runs to 15 residues.